Each of the 28 T cell receptor beta chains below was sequenced from the same sample in a study of STAT3 mutations in large granular lymphocyte leukemia. Study results and limitations: At least one immunodominant TCR beta clonotype appeared in every T-cell large granular lymphocyte leukemia patient.

Which antigens these TCRs recognize remains unknown. Method: immunoSEQ multiplex PCR; TCRdb's copy keeps in-frame clones and lacks some. The sample lists roughly 35,000 clones, 70% to 90% occurring once. Material for sequencing was PBMCs. The receptors originated from a human donor with T large granular lymphocyte leukemia. Some clones in this sample may be carry-over from other donors' samples.

The rearrangement joins TRBV25-1 to TRBJ2-2, with D perhaps TRBD1 (5 bases). CDR3 length equals 15 residues. Per germline, CDR1 MGHDK and CDR2 SYGVNS. V lost 7 bases and J 3 bases, leaving 15 bases between the germline ends. CDR3 residues: CASTLPPGHTGELFF. DNA of the CDR3: TGTGCCAGCACCCTACCCCCAGGGCACACCGGGGAGCTGTTTTTT.

In its sample, this clone was seen once. V is TRBV6-6 and J is TRBJ1-4; TRBD1 matches 8 bases. J gave up 5 bases and V 6 bases, and 11 bases lay outside the gene matches. CDR1 and CDR2 from the germline V gene are MNHNY and SVGAGI (reference sequence). This CDR3 contains 16 residues. The CDR3 DNA follows: TGTGCCAGCAGCTACGGACAGGGTGGTACAAATGAAAAACTGTTTTTT. Residues: CASSYGQGGTNEKLFF.

J is TRBJ2-3 and V is TRBV5-1; the match to TRBD1 covers 9 bases. The CDR3 runs 14 residues. Per germline, CDR1 SGHRS and CDR2 YFSETQ. Germline trimming cut 4 bases from V and 4 bases from J; bases unmatched to any gene: 4. Here the CDR3 reads CASSVGQGADTQYF. The CDR3 bases are TGCGCCAGCAGCGTGGGACAGGGTGCAGATACGCAGTATTTT. Looking up the rest from reference TRBV5-1 and TRBJ2-3 gives the full variable domain: KAGVTQTPRYLIKTRGQQVTLSCSPISGHRSVSWYQQTPGQGLQFLFEYFSETQRNKGNFPGRFSGRQFSNSRSEMNVSTLELGDSALYLCASSVGQGADTQYFGPGTRLTVL.

The CDR3 region is CASSKDRANNYGYTF. The DNA for the CDR3 is TGTGCCAGTAGTAAAGACAGGGCGAATAACTATGGCTACACCTTC. The V call is TRBV19, the J call TRBJ1-2, with 7 bases that match TRBD1. The CDR3 length is 15 residues. V shed 4 bases, J shed 1 base, and the junction held 6 bases outside the gene matches. Germline lookup yields CDR1 LNHDA and CDR2 SQIVND (reference sequence). Variable domain in full (rest from reference TRBV19 and TRBJ1-2): DGGITQSPKYLFRKEGQNVTLSCEQNLNHDAMYWYRQDPGQGLRLIYYSQIVNDFQKGDIAEGYSVSREKKESFPLTVTSAQKNPTAFYLCASSKDRANNYGYTFGSGTRLTVV.

The chain links TRBV7-2 to TRBJ1-1, with TRBD1 matching over 8 bases. Germline CDR1 reads SGHTA; CDR2 reads FQGNSA. Losses at the gene ends were 3 bases for V and 1 base for J; bases not matched to a gene: 4. This CDR3 has 15 residues. The CDR3 sequence is CASSFRDRWNTEAFF. As DNA, the CDR3 is TGTGCCAGCAGCTTCCGGGACAGGTGGAACACTGAAGCTTTCTTT.

The CDR3: CASSFLGGDGSGGNTIYF. The CDR3 DNA reads TGCGCCAGCAGCTTTTTGGGGGGCGACGGGTCTGGTGGAAACACCATATATTTT. The V gene is TRBV5-1, the J gene TRBJ1-3; D is possibly TRBD1 (6 bases). This CDR3 has 18 amino acids. Per the germline V gene, CDR1 is SGHRS and CDR2 is YFSETQ. The V end was cut by 2 bases, the J end by 3 bases, with 21 bases between.

The chain employs TRBV5-1 and TRBJ2-2; possible D gene TRBD1, 5 bases. Trimming shortened V by 2 bases and J by 6 bases, and 11 bases separated the two germline ends. CDR3 length: 14 amino acids. Germline loops: CDR1 SGHRS, CDR2 YFSETQ. The CDR3 is CASSFTGTAGELFF. CDR3 coding DNA: TGCGCCAGCAGCTTCACAGGAACTGCCGGGGAGCTGTTTTTT.

The rearrangement joins TRBV6-1 to TRBJ1-6; D uncertain. Germline V gene lookup returns CDR1 MNHNS and CDR2 SASEGT. The CDR3 is 14 amino acids. Trimming pared 3 bases from V and 0 bases from J, leaving 3 bases between. The chain's CDR3 is CASSDGSYNSPLHF. The CDR3 nucleotides are TGTGCCAGCAGTGATGGCTCCTATAATTCACCCCTCCACTTT.

The chain couples TRBV27 to TRBJ1-6; no firm D call. The germline V gene encodes CDR1 MNHEY and CDR2 SMNVEV (reference sequence). V shed 5 bases and J shed 2 bases, with 10 bases lying between them. The CDR3 totals 15 residues. CDR3: CASSPPVTYNSPLHF. CDR3 coding DNA: TGTGCCAGCAGTCCCCCAGTAACCTATAATTCACCCCTCCACTTT.

Only a few counts were recorded for this clone. The V gene is TRBV27, the J gene TRBJ1-1; D is perhaps TRBD1 (5 bases). V was trimmed by 5 bases and J by 5 bases, leaving 9 bases between them. CDR1 and CDR2 (germline): MNHEY, SMNVEV (reference sequence). The CDR3 is made up of 12 amino acids. CDR3 region: CASSMGGTEAFF. Here the CDR3 DNA reads TGTGCCAGCAGTATGGGGGGGACTGAAGCTTTCTTT.

Concerning this clone: At the DNA level, this CDR3 is encoded by other sequences in the same sample as well. The chain recombines TRBV18 with TRBJ1-2, with D possibly matching TRBD1 (5 bases). Trimming took off 2 bases at V and 5 bases at J, with 24 bases between the two ends. Per germline, CDR1 KGHSH and CDR2 LQKENI. This CDR3 spans 18 amino acids. CDR3 sequence: CASSPKSQGAGANYGYTF. CDR3 nucleotide sequence: TGTGCCAGCTCACCAAAATCCCAGGGCGCAGGAGCCAATTATGGCTACACCTTC.

The chain is built from TRBV6-5 and TRBJ1-1; D remains ambiguous. The CDR3 sequence is 14 residues long. Germline CDR1 and CDR2: MNHEY and SVGAGI. V lost 2 bases and J 5 bases, leaving 12 bases between the germline ends. DNA for the CDR3: TGTGCCAGCAGTTACGGGCGGCCGGGGACTGAAGCTTTCTTT. Translating gives CASSYGRPGTEAFF.

The chain uses TRBV5-4 and TRBJ2-7, with TRBD1 matching over 12 bases. CDR1 and CDR2 (germline): SGHNT, YYREEE (reference sequence). Unmatched junction bases numbered 5, after V lost 4 bases and J lost 3 bases. The CDR3 contains 15 residues. CDR3 coding DNA: TGTGCCAGCAGCCAGGGACAGGGGGCCGGCTACGAGCAGTACTTC. Protein sequence: CASSQGQGAGYEQYF.

The chain links TRBV7-9 to TRBJ1-2; no clear D. Germline V CDR1 and CDR2: SEHNR, FQNEAQ (reference sequence). Trimming shortened V by 4 bases and J by 5 bases, and 20 bases separated the two germline ends. CDR3 size: 16 residues. The CDR3 DNA reads TGTGCCAGCAGCTACCCTAGTTACGGGGAAGAGTATGGCTACACCTTC. It is translated as CASSYPSYGEEYGYTF.

The chain has TRBV6-6 and TRBJ2-3, with 11 nucleotides matching TRBD2. The ends lost 4 bases at V and 15 bases at J; junction bases unmatched: 3. CDR1 and CDR2 (germline): MNHNY, SVGAGI (reference sequence). CDR3 length equals 11 residues. DNA for the CDR3: TGTGCCAGCAGTTTAGCGGGGGGGCTATATTTT. Residues: CASSLAGGLYF.

The gene calls are TRBV9 and TRBJ1-2; 11 bases map to TRBD1. The junction had 11 bases not matched to a gene; V was cut back by 2 bases and J by 2 bases. The CDR3 loop spans 18 amino acids. The germline CDR1 and CDR2 sequences are SGDLS and YYNGEE. This CDR3 reads CASSVTRDRGRRNYGYTF. CDR3 DNA sequence: TGTGCCAGCAGCGTCACCCGGGACAGGGGGAGGAGGAACTATGGCTACACCTTC.

The chain has TRBV4-1 and TRBJ2-3, with 8 positions matching TRBD1. Per germline, CDR1 MGHRA and CDR2 YSYEKL. The CDR3 is 14 residues long. The V segment lost 4 bases and the J segment 5 bases; nucleotides outside the gene matches: 5. CDR3 DNA sequence: TGCGCCAGCAGCCTGACAGGGGCTGGAGATACGCAGTATTTT. This sequence encodes CASSLTGAGDTQYF.

This chain joins TRBV27 and TRBJ2-5; a possible D gene is TRBD1 (7 bases). Trimming took 5 bases from V and 12 from J, leaving 13 bases between them. This CDR3 has 11 residues. The V gene's germline CDR1 is MNHEY and CDR2 SMNVEV (reference sequence). Written as DNA, the CDR3 is TGTGCCAGCAGTCCTGGGGGGACAGAGTACTTC. This gives the protein CASSPGGTEYF.

The V gene is TRBV7-2, the J gene TRBJ1-2, with 7 bases identical to TRBD1. Trimming cost V 5 bases and J 10 bases; bases outside gene matches: 10. Germline CDR1 is SGHTA and CDR2 is FQGNSA. The CDR3 spans 13 residues. CDR3 DNA sequence: TGTGCCAGCAGCCCTGGACAGGCTGGTGCCTACACCTTC. This codes for CASSPGQAGAYTF.

This chain connects TRBV4-1 to TRBJ2-3; 7 positions agree with TRBD1. This CDR3 spans 16 amino acids. V was clipped by 4 bases and J by 0 bases; unmatched bases: 7. CDR1 and CDR2 (germline): MGHRA, YSYEKL. The CDR3 loop reads CASSPGTVSSTDTQYF. CDR3 DNA sequence: TGCGCCAGCAGCCCAGGGACAGTCTCTAGCACAGATACGCAGTATTTT.

This chain connects TRBV9 to TRBJ2-3; D tentatively reads TRBD1 or TRBD2 (6 bases each). This CDR3 contains 15 residues. Germline CDR1 and CDR2: SGDLS and YYNGEE. Trimming stripped 1 base from V and 4 bases from J, with 13 bases between. The CDR3 nucleotides are TGTGCCAGCAGCGTATACGGGGGCCTCGCAGATACGCAGTATTTT. Encoded protein: CASSVYGGLADTQYF.

CDR3 coding DNA: TGTGCCAGCAGCTTAGAGTCTAGCGGGGGGGCCAGCTATTTT. It codes for CASSLESSGGASYF. V is TRBV11-2 and J is TRBJ2-3; 12 bases match TRBD2. Looked up from germline, CDR1 is SGHAT and CDR2 is FQNNGV. J lost 15 bases, V lost 0 bases, and 7 bases had no gene match. The CDR3 covers 14 residues.

The genes are TRBV19 and TRBJ2-7; perhaps TRBD1 as D (6 bases). Germline V gene sequence: CDR1 LNHDA, CDR2 SQIVND (reference sequence). The CDR3 contains 16 residues. The germline V and J ends were trimmed by 4 bases and 3 bases, with 19 bases remaining between them. CDR3 DNA sequence: TGTGCCAGTAGTACCCCCGGACAGCGACTATTCTACGAGCAGTACTTC. Translated, it gives CASSTPGQRLFYEQYF.

The chain combines TRBV19 with TRBJ1-4; tentative D call: TRBD1 (5 bases). The CDR3 has 17 amino acids. From germline, CDR1 is LNHDA and CDR2 SQIVND (reference sequence). Trimming took off 4 bases at V and 0 bases at J, with 15 bases between the two ends. CDR3 coding DNA: TGTGCCAGTAGTAATCGGGGACCTCATGCAACTAATGAAAAACTGTTTTTT. This gives the protein CASSNRGPHATNEKLFF.

The chain carries TRBV15 and TRBJ2-6; D possibly uses TRBD1 or TRBD2 (5 bases each). V was pared by 3 bases and J by 2 bases, with 11 bases between. The CDR3 length is 16 residues. Germline assignment: CDR1 LNHNV and CDR2 YYDKDF (reference sequence). CDR3 nucleotides: TGTGCCACCAGCAGGAACGAGGGGACTGGGGCCAACGTCCTGACTTTC. This codes for CATSRNEGTGANVLTF. Full variable domain (rest looked up from reference TRBV15 and TRBJ2-6): DAMVIQNPRYQVTQFGKPVTLSCSQTLNHNVMYWYQQKSSQAPKLLFHYYDKDFNNEADTPDNFQSRRPNTSFCFLDIRSPGLGDTAMYLCATSRNEGTGANVLTFGAGSRLTVL.

The genes are TRBV7-9 and TRBJ2-7, with 8 bases matching TRBD2. This CDR3 has 14 residues. The V segment lost 5 bases and the J segment 3 bases; nucleotides outside the gene matches: 6. Germline assignment: CDR1 SEHNR and CDR2 FQNEAQ (reference sequence). The CDR3 spells CASSPPGTSYEQYF. The CDR3 region has the DNA TGTGCCAGCAGCCCCCCCGGGACTAGCTACGAGCAGTACTTC.

This chain connects TRBV18 to TRBJ1-2; tentatively, D is TRBD1 (5 bases). V lost 5 bases and J lost 0, with 7 bases in between. Per germline, CDR1 KGHSH and CDR2 LQKENI. This CDR3 is built from 13 residues. CDR3 residues: CASSSGANYGYTF. CDR3 DNA sequence: TGTGCCAGCTCATCGGGGGCTAACTATGGCTACACCTTC.

DNA of the CDR3: TGTGCCAGCAGCTCCGGTTCAGACGACTACGAGCAGTACGTC. This codes for CASSSGSDDYEQYV. The chain has TRBV5-6 and TRBJ2-7, with unresolved D. The CDR3 totals 14 residues. Trimming took off 3 bases at V and 3 bases at J, with 13 bases between the two ends. In germline, CDR1 is SGHDT, CDR2 YYEEEE.